These 27 T cell receptor beta chains share one sample of origin, sequenced in a study of cytomegalovirus exposure and HLA in healthy donors. The PCR ran on 60 Vbeta and 13 Jbeta primers. Clones were read by immunoSEQ multiplex PCR, and TCRdb kept only the in-frame ones, dropping some. The table lists some 130,000 clones, around 83% of them singletons, with around 1.2% in the top ten. Sequenced sample: PBMCs. The receptors were sampled from a girl aged 2 to 9 in good health and CMV-seronegative.

This chain joins TRBV13 and TRBJ2-7; 9 bases agree with TRBD1. The trim removed 5 bases at V and 2 bases at J, leaving 7 bases unmatched. The CDR3 loop spans 15 amino acids. Germline CDR1 PRHDT, CDR2 FYEKMQ (reference sequence). CDR3 coding DNA: TGTGCCAGCAGCCACGTGGGGACAGGGACCTACGAGCAGTACTTC. As protein: CASSHVGTGTYEQYF. Looking up the rest from reference TRBV13 and TRBJ2-7 gives the full variable domain: AAGVIQSPRHLIKEKRETATLKCYPIPRHDTVYWYQQGPGQDPQFLISFYEKMQSDKGSIPDRFSAQQFSDYHSELNMSSLELGDSALYFCASSHVGTGTYEQYFGPGTRLTVT.

This clone was recorded only once. The chain uses TRBV30 and TRBJ2-2; possible D gene TRBD2, 5 bases. The CDR3 runs to 14 residues. CDR1 and CDR2 (germline): GTSNPN, SVGIG (reference sequence). Trimming removed 2 bases from V and 6 bases from J, with 13 bases in between. The CDR3 bases are TGTGCCTGGAGTATTACTAGTTCAGCCGGGGAGCTGTTTTTT. Its protein product is CAWSITSSAGELFF.

This clone has a single count. The rearrangement joins TRBV5-5 to TRBJ1-2; TRBD1 aligns across 8 bases. Germline loops: CDR1 SGHKS, CDR2 YYEKEE (reference sequence). The CDR3 contains 18 residues. The V gene end was trimmed by 0 bases and the J gene end by 4 bases; junction bases not matched to a gene: 14. The CDR3 region is CASSLARGQAVRSYGYTF. As DNA, the CDR3 is TGTGCCAGCAGCTTGGCCAGGGGGCAGGCCGTCCGATCCTATGGCTACACCTTC.

This clone was observed a few times. This chain connects TRBV10-3 to TRBJ1-1; TRBD1 aligns across 7 bases. CDR3 size: 14 residues. The germline CDR1 and CDR2 sequences are ENHRY and SYGVKD. V shed 7 bases and J 1 base; nucleotides not matched to a gene: 6. Here the CDR3 DNA reads TGTGCCATCAACCGGGACAGCCGGAACACTGAAGCTTTCTTT. Translated, it gives CAINRDSRNTEAFF.

The rearrangement links TRBV5-4 to TRBJ2-2, with no clear D. The CDR3 runs 14 residues. The V gene's germline CDR1 is SGHNT and CDR2 YYREEE (reference sequence). Trimming cost V 4 bases and J 7 bases, with 14 bases left between them. The CDR3 spells CASSTGRSVGELFF. In DNA form, the CDR3 reads TGTGCCAGCAGCACGGGTCGTTCGGTCGGGGAGCTGTTTTTT. Together with reference TRBV5-4 and TRBJ2-2, the CDR3 gives the full variable domain: ETGVTQSPTHLIKTRGQQVTLRCSSQSGHNTVSWYQQALGQGPQFIFQYYREEENGRGNFPPRFSGLQFPNYSSELNVNALELDDSALYLCASSTGRSVGELFFGEGSRLTVL.

The gene calls are TRBV5-1 and TRBJ2-3; TRBD1 aligns across 12 bases. CDR3 length equals 18 residues. Germline-derived CDR1 and CDR2 are SGHRS and YFSETQ. Trimming removed 6 bases from V and 2 bases from J; junction bases left unmatched: 13. The DNA of the CDR3 is TGCGCCAGCAAAACCGGGACAGGGGGCAACACACACACAGATACGCAGTATTTT. Its protein is CASKTGTGGNTHTDTQYF.

The chain carries TRBV4-3 and TRBJ2-2, with 7 bases aligning to TRBD1. Germline CDR1 is LGHNA and CDR2 is YSLEER. This CDR3 has 14 amino acids. V lost 5 bases, J lost 2 bases, and 2 bases stayed unmatched. DNA for the CDR3: TGCGCCAGCAGCACAGGGGCTAACACCGGGGAGCTGTTTTTT. This encodes CASSTGANTGELFF.

The chain carries TRBV28 and TRBJ1-4; D is possibly TRBD1 (6 bases). Looked up from germline, CDR1 is MDHEN and CDR2 is SYDVKM. The CDR3 is made up of 11 amino acids. CDR3 sequence (DNA): TGTGGGGTCAGGGGAAGCGAAAAACTGTTTTTT. Protein sequence: CGVRGSEKLFF. The full variable domain, its missing parts supplied by reference TRBV28 and TRBJ1-4, is DVKVTQSSRYLVKRTGEKVFLECVQDMDHENMFWYRQDPGLGLRLIYFSYDVKMKEKGDIPEGYSVSREKKERFSLILESASTNQTSMYLCGVRGSEKLFFGSGTQLSVL.

This chain uses TRBV28 with TRBJ1-3; D is undetermined. Germline CDR1 is MDHEN and CDR2 is SYDVKM. This CDR3 contains 14 residues. The germline V and J ends were trimmed by 7 bases and 1 base, with 11 bases remaining between them. The CDR3 sequence is CASIAHLSGNTIYF. The DNA for the CDR3 is TGTGCCAGCATAGCCCATTTATCTGGAAACACCATATATTTT.

The chain uses TRBV5-1 and TRBJ1-5; TRBD1 matches at 10 bases. The V and J ends lost 4 bases and 5 bases, in that order; junction bases with no gene match: 3. CDR1 and CDR2 from the germline V gene are SGHRS and YFSETQ. This CDR3 comprises 14 residues. The CDR3 DNA reads as TGCGCCAGCAGCGAAGGGACAGGGGATCAGCCCCAGCATTTT. Protein: CASSEGTGDQPQHF.

For this clone: Other DNA sequences from this sample encode an identical CDR3 as well. The chain uses TRBV5-1 and TRBJ1-4, with 9 nucleotides matching TRBD1. This CDR3 region has 16 residues. Looked up from germline, CDR1 is SGHRS and CDR2 is YFSETQ. Trimming removed 4 bases from V and 3 bases from J; junction bases left unmatched: 7. CDR3 sequence (DNA): TGCGCCAGCAGCCTGAACCGACAGGGGGCTAATGAAAAACTGTTTTTT. It specifies CASSLNRQGANEKLFF.

This clone appeared a few times. The rearrangement joins TRBV4-1 to TRBJ1-1; a possible D gene is TRBD1 (6 bases). Germline loops: CDR1 MGHRA, CDR2 YSYEKL. The CDR3 is made up of 15 amino acids. V was shortened by 1 base and J by 0 bases, with 9 bases between the two germline ends. CDR3 sequence reads: CASSQGTGLNTEAFF. CDR3 nucleotides: TGCGCCAGCAGCCAAGGTACAGGGCTGAACACTGAAGCTTTCTTT.

The V call is TRBV28, the J call TRBJ1-4; TRBD1 is a possible D gene (5 bases). Per germline, CDR1 MDHEN and CDR2 SYDVKM. Trimming shortened V by 6 bases and J by 6 bases, and 14 bases separated the two germline ends. The CDR3 loop spans 14 amino acids. CDR3 nucleotides: TGTGCCAGCAGACCGGGAGGGGCGGATGAAAAACTGTTTTTT. Its translation: CASRPGGADEKLFF.

J is TRBJ2-3 and V is TRBV5-4; D might be TRBD2 (6 bases). V shed 4 bases and J shed 2 bases, with 23 bases lying between them. CDR3 length equals 18 residues. The germline V gene encodes CDR1 SGHNT and CDR2 YYREEE (reference sequence). This chain's CDR3 is CASSGGLRGGTNTDTQYF. CDR3 coding DNA: TGTGCCAGCAGCGGAGGACTTAGGGGCGGGACGAACACAGATACGCAGTATTTT.

The V gene is TRBV5-4, the J gene TRBJ1-1, with 7 bases fitting TRBD1. This CDR3 region has 16 residues. The V gene's germline CDR1 is SGHNT and CDR2 YYREEE (reference sequence). The V and J ends lost 2 bases and 1 base, in that order; junction bases with no gene match: 8. As DNA, the CDR3 is TGTGCCAGCAGCTTAGGATTAGGGACAGCGAACACTGAAGCTTTCTTT. It codes for CASSLGLGTANTEAFF.

The chain uses TRBV4-2 and TRBJ2-3; 12 positions agree with TRBD2. Trimming removed 2 bases from V and 0 bases from J; junction bases left unmatched: 9. Germline V lookup: CDR1 LGHNA, CDR2 YNFKEQ. The CDR3 has 19 amino acids. This chain's CDR3 is CASSQYPSGRATSTDTQYF. Here the CDR3 DNA reads TGTGCCAGCAGCCAATACCCTAGCGGGAGGGCCACTAGCACAGATACGCAGTATTTT.

Only one count was recorded for this clone. V usage is TRBV9 and J usage is TRBJ2-5; TRBD2 matches 12 bases. Trimming removed 0 bases from V and 5 bases from J; junction bases left unmatched: 8. The CDR3 covers 17 residues. Germline loops: CDR1 SGDLS, CDR2 YYNGEE. CDR3 coding DNA: TGTGCCAGCAGCGTAGGGCAGAAACTAGCGGGGGGTGAGACCCAGTACTTC. Protein product: CASSVGQKLAGGETQYF. Full variable domain (missing parts from reference TRBV9 and TRBJ2-5): DSGVTQTPKHLITATGQRVTLRCSPRSGDLSVYWYQQSLDQGLQFLIQYYNGEERAKGNILERFSAQQFPDLHSELNLSSLELGDSALYFCASSVGQKLAGGETQYFGPGTRLLVL.

This clone came up a few times. The V call is TRBV2, the J call TRBJ2-5; TRBD2 matches 9 bases. Germline V lookup: CDR1 SNHLY, CDR2 FYNNEI. Germline trimming cut 6 bases from V and 5 bases from J; bases unmatched to any gene: 10. The length of the CDR3 is 15 residues. CDR3 residues: CASRGSGTSSETQYF. DNA of the CDR3: TGTGCCAGCAGGGGGTCCGGGACTAGCTCGGAGACCCAGTACTTC. Drawing the rest from reference TRBV2 and TRBJ2-5, the complete variable domain is EPEVTQTPSHQVTQMGQEVILRCVPISNHLYFYWYRQILGQKVEFLVSFYNNEISEKSEIFDDQFSVERPDGSNFTLKIRSTKLEDSAMYFCASRGSGTSSETQYFGPGTRLLVL.

V and J are TRBV5-1 and TRBJ2-1, with D maybe TRBD2 (5 bases). CDR3 length: 12 residues. Trimming cost V 4 bases and J 9 bases, with 11 bases left between them. Germline loops: CDR1 SGHRS, CDR2 YFSETQ. The CDR3 DNA is TGCGCCAGCAGCCTCGAGGGCCCTGAGCAGTTCTTC. This sequence encodes CASSLEGPEQFF.

This chain links TRBV27 with TRBJ2-7, with a weak D call TRBD1 (6 bases). CDR1 MNHEY and CDR2 SMNVEV come from the germline V gene (reference sequence). V lost 6 bases to trimming and J lost 2 bases, with 26 bases between them. CDR3 length equals 18 residues. The CDR3 is CASSLNSPGATIPYEQYF. In DNA form, the CDR3 reads TGTGCCAGCAGCCTCAATTCCCCAGGGGCAACCATTCCCTACGAGCAGTACTTC.

This chain uses TRBV2 with TRBJ1-2; D possibly corresponds to TRBD1 (6 bases). Germline values: CDR1 SNHLY, CDR2 FYNNEI. The CDR3 contains 15 residues. The germline V and J ends were trimmed by 3 bases and 4 bases, with 15 bases remaining between them. CDR3 in DNA: TGTGCCAGCAGTGAGACGGCGGGGGCCAGCTATGGCTACACCTTC. Its protein is CASSETAGASYGYTF.

The chain is built from TRBV13 and TRBJ2-7; D uncertain. The CDR3 runs to 14 residues. Trimming stripped 2 bases from V and 0 bases from J, with 8 bases between. Germline lookup yields CDR1 PRHDT and CDR2 FYEKMQ (reference sequence). In DNA, the CDR3 is TGTGCCAGCAGCTTATTGGGCACCTCCTACGAGCAGTACTTC. Amino acids: CASSLLGTSYEQYF.

The CDR3 nucleotides are TGCGCCAGCAGCCAACATCCTTGGAGCGGCCAGCCCCAGCATTTT. It translates to CASSQHPWSGQPQHF. The chain combines TRBV4-1 with TRBJ1-5; D ambiguous. Germline V lookup: CDR1 MGHRA, CDR2 YSYEKL. V lost 2 bases to trimming and J lost 7 bases, with 15 bases between them. This CDR3 region has 15 residues.

This clone was detected only once. The V gene is TRBV6-6, the J gene TRBJ1-2; 11 bases line up with TRBD1. This CDR3 comprises 16 residues. The ends lost 2 bases at V and 1 base at J; junction bases unmatched: 3. Germline CDR1 and CDR2: MNHNY and SVGAGI (reference sequence). The CDR3, as DNA: TGTGCCAGCAGTTACCGGGACAGGGGGTATAACTATGGCTACACCTTC. Its protein product is CASSYRDRGYNYGYTF.

The V gene is TRBV27, the J gene TRBJ1-6; 8 nucleotides line up with TRBD1. Germline V CDR1 and CDR2: MNHEY, SMNVEV (reference sequence). The V and J ends lost 7 bases and 10 bases, in that order; junction bases with no gene match: 12. The CDR3 loop spans 15 amino acids. The CDR3 spells CASTSTGGGRSPLHF. CDR3 in DNA: TGTGCCAGCACGTCAACAGGGGGAGGTCGGTCACCCCTCCACTTT.

This clone has only a few counts. V and J are TRBV5-6 and TRBJ1-3; TRBD1 matches at 8 bases. Looked up from germline, CDR1 is SGHDT and CDR2 is YYEEEE. This CDR3 is 16 amino acids long. The V gene end was trimmed by 0 bases and the J gene end by 1 base; junction bases not matched to a gene: 3. CDR3 residues: CASSLGQGMSGNTIYF. The CDR3 nucleotides read TGTGCCAGCAGCTTGGGACAGGGGATGTCTGGAAACACCATATATTTT. Based on the CDR3 plus reference TRBV5-6 and TRBJ1-3, the full variable domain is DAGVTQSPTHLIKTRGQQVTLRCSPKSGHDTVSWYQQALGQGPQFIFQYYEEEERQRGNFPDRFSGHQFPNYSSELNVNALLLGDSALYLCASSLGQGMSGNTIYFGEGSWLTVV.

The V gene is TRBV4-2, the J gene TRBJ2-1; a weak D match, TRBD2 (6 bases). Germline CDR1 LGHNA, CDR2 YNFKEQ. The V and J ends lost 0 bases and 4 bases respectively, with 13 bases between them. The length of the CDR3 is 16 residues. The CDR3, as DNA: TGTGCCAGCAGCCAAGATTGGACTATAACATACAATGAGCAGTTCTTC. This encodes CASSQDWTITYNEQFF.